This T cell receptor beta chain was documented in a study of T-cell reconstitution after alpha-beta-depleted transplantation in children. Germline CDR1 SNHLY, CDR2 FYNNEI. J lost 4 bases, V lost 9 bases, and 7 bases had no gene match. This CDR3 region has 13 residues. Unique molecular identifiers were used in preparing the TCRbeta library. TCRdb redid the calling of the PCR reads with MiXCR, one entry per CDR3 protein. The sample contains approximately 350,000 distinct CDR3 sequences, about a tenth of which appear only once. This TCR was recovered from a human donor who donated a stem cell graft to a child with acute lymphoblastic leukemia. The source was PBMCs from the stem cell graft donor, collected from the stem cell graft. The gene calls are TRBV2 and TRBJ1-1; TRBD1 agrees at 8 bases. Here the CDR3 reads CASGHDRGTEAFF. CDR3 DNA sequence: TGTGCCAGTGGCCATGACAGGGGCACTGAAGCTTTCTTT.